The text below deals with one T cell receptor (beta chain). No antigen is known for it. The CDR3 covers 16 residues. Trimming left V 4 bases short and J 8 bases short, with 21 bases between. Per germline, CDR1 SGDLS and CDR2 YYNGEE. The data derive from a study of shared clonotypes between healthy human individuals. Positively selected for CCR7, the CD45RO-negative cells used as naive CD8 cells excluded terminally differentiated effector memory CD45RA+ cells. Study-wide results and caveats: Sequencing depth was predicted to influence how clonotypes are shared among donors. With a handful of donors compared, approximately 5.5% of naive CD4 clonotypes were shared. The study generally estimated greater richness for naive than memory subsets.

TCRdb's table, derived via immunoSEQ multiplex PCR, lists solely in-frame clones and lacks some. The sample includes about 2.2 million clones, 90% to 95% seen only once; the top ten take over 1.5%. The rearrangement uses TRBV9 and TRBJ1-4, with D perhaps matching TRBD1 (5 bases). This sequence was found in a man between 18 and 35 years old in good health. Some clones in this sample may be carry-over from other donors' samples. The sample was naive CD8+ T cells from PBMCs. The CDR3 DNA follows: TGTGCCAGCAGCCCTCCTGGTGGGGGGGTAGGAGAAAAACTGTTTTTT. This gives the protein CASSPPGGGVGEKLFF.